A selection of T cell receptor beta chains follows, all from one sample in a study of OX40 agonist ivuxolimab in advanced cancers. Repertoires were generated with immunoSEQ multiplex PCR, while TCRdb's copy carries only in-frame clones and drops some. The top ten clones hold more than 1% of a sample with nearly 55,000 clones, 84% of them seen once. Sequencing was performed on CD4+ or CD8+ T cells sorted from blood, taken in a trial of the OX40 agonist ivuxolimab. The receptors were gathered from an adult with an advanced solid tumor such as melanoma, head and neck, liver or kidney cancer. The CDR3 runs from the conserved cysteine through the conserved F or W. D genes are given only for firm matches. The size entry is marked missing in some rows and otherwise reads once, few, many or a size class.

J gene: TRBJ1-1
CDR3 length: 14
V gene: TRBV6-1
D gene: NA
clone size: few
CDR3 protein: CASSPGTYNTEAFF
CDR3 DNA: TGTGCCAGCAGCCCTGGGACATATAACACTGAAGCTTTCTTT

J gene: TRBJ1-2
CDR3 length: 14
V gene: TRBV27
D gene: TRBD1
clone size: NA
CDR3 protein: CASSLEAGGSGYTF
CDR3 DNA: TGTGCCAGCAGTTTAGAGGCAGGGGGTAGTGGCTACACCTTC

J gene: TRBJ2-2
CDR3 length: 13
V gene: TRBV5-1
D gene: NA
clone size: NA
CDR3 protein: CASSPEGTGELFF
CDR3 DNA: TGCGCCAGCAGCCCCGAGGGCACCGGGGAGCTGTTTTTT

J gene: TRBJ2-1
CDR3 length: 17
V gene: TRBV5-4
D gene: NA
clone size: NA
CDR3 protein: CASSLGGQELSYNEQFF
CDR3 DNA: TGTGCCAGCAGCTTGGGGGGACAAGAGCTTTCCTACAATGAGCAGTTCTTC

J gene: TRBJ1-1
CDR3 length: 13
V gene: TRBV6-5
D gene: NA
clone size: NA
CDR3 protein: CASTKRGNTEAFF
CDR3 DNA: TGTGCCAGCACCAAGAGGGGTAACACTGAAGCTTTCTTT

J gene: TRBJ1-2
CDR3 length: 14
V gene: TRBV5-1
D gene: NA
clone size: NA
CDR3 protein: CASSLGGVGDGYTF
CDR3 DNA: TGCGCCAGCAGCTTGGGCGGGGTGGGGGATGGCTACACCTTC

J gene: TRBJ2-2
CDR3 length: 13
V gene: TRBV28
D gene: NA
clone size: few
CDR3 protein: CASRVGSPGELFF
CDR3 DNA: TGTGCCAGCAGGGTAGGATCCCCCGGGGAGCTGTTTTTT

J gene: TRBJ1-2
CDR3 length: 15
V gene: TRBV7-2
D gene: TRBD1
clone size: NA
CDR3 protein: CASSSDRGANYGYTF
CDR3 DNA: TGTGCCAGCAGCTCGGACAGGGGGGCCAACTATGGCTACACCTTC

J gene: TRBJ2-7
CDR3 length: 12
V gene: TRBV7-8
D gene: NA
clone size: NA
CDR3 protein: CASSLDWGEQYF
CDR3 DNA: TGTGCCAGCAGCTTAGATTGGGGGGAGCAGTACTTC

J gene: TRBJ1-1
CDR3 length: 15
V gene: TRBV10-3
D gene: TRBD1
clone size: NA
CDR3 protein: CAISRGSGRGTEAFF
CDR3 DNA: TGTGCCATCAGTCGTGGCAGCGGCAGGGGGACTGAAGCTTTCTTT

J gene: TRBJ2-1
CDR3 length: 15
V gene: TRBV6-5
D gene: TRBD2
clone size: NA
CDR3 protein: CASRSPGLGIYEQFF
CDR3 DNA: TGTGCCAGCAGGTCACCGGGACTAGGCATATATGAGCAGTTCTTC

J gene: TRBJ1-5
CDR3 length: 16
V gene: TRBV28
D gene: NA
clone size: NA
CDR3 protein: CASSFDPGEPNQPQHF
CDR3 DNA: TGTGCCAGCAGTTTTGATCCGGGCGAGCCCAATCAGCCCCAGCATTTT

J gene: TRBJ1-4
CDR3 length: 12
V gene: TRBV2
D gene: NA
clone size: NA
CDR3 protein: CASGLTNEKLFF
CDR3 DNA: TGTGCCAGCGGGTTAACTAATGAAAAACTGTTTTTT

J gene: TRBJ2-1
CDR3 length: 14
V gene: TRBV18
D gene: NA
clone size: NA
CDR3 protein: CASSPLLQPSEQFF
CDR3 DNA: TGTGCCAGCTCACCTTTATTACAGCCCAGTGAGCAGTTCTTC

J gene: TRBJ2-3
CDR3 length: 15
V gene: TRBV14
D gene: NA
clone size: few
CDR3 protein: CASSQVRGHADTQYF
CDR3 DNA: TGTGCCAGCAGCCAAGTCAGGGGCCACGCAGATACGCAGTATTTT

J gene: TRBJ2-1
CDR3 length: 15
V gene: TRBV14
D gene: NA
clone size: NA
CDR3 protein: CASSQERAYGGEQFF
CDR3 DNA: TGTGCCAGCAGCCAAGAAAGGGCGTACGGCGGAGAGCAGTTCTTC

J gene: TRBJ2-2
CDR3 length: 15
V gene: TRBV5-1
D gene: NA
clone size: NA
CDR3 protein: CASQKAQTNTGELFF
CDR3 DNA: TGCGCCAGCCAAAAAGCGCAAACCAACACCGGGGAGCTGTTTTTT

J gene: TRBJ2-7
CDR3 length: 13
V gene: TRBV19
D gene: NA
clone size: NA
CDR3 protein: CASSLRGTYEQYF
CDR3 DNA: TGTGCCAGTAGTCTTAGAGGGACCTACGAGCAGTACTTC

J gene: TRBJ2-5
CDR3 length: 13
V gene: TRBV7-9
D gene: TRBD1
clone size: NA
CDR3 protein: CASRDRHQETQYF
CDR3 DNA: TGTGCCAGCAGGGACAGGCACCAAGAGACCCAGTACTTC

J gene: TRBJ2-7
CDR3 length: 14
V gene: TRBV27
D gene: TRBD2
clone size: NA
CDR3 protein: CASSRLAGVEEQYF
CDR3 DNA: TGTGCCAGCAGTCGACTAGCGGGAGTTGAGGAGCAGTACTTC

J gene: TRBJ2-7
CDR3 length: 14
V gene: TRBV7-2
D gene: NA
clone size: NA
CDR3 protein: CASSYVPGAYEQYF
CDR3 DNA: TGTGCCAGCAGCTACGTACCGGGAGCCTACGAGCAGTACTTC

J gene: TRBJ1-5
CDR3 length: 14
V gene: TRBV19
D gene: TRBD1
clone size: once
CDR3 protein: CASSLTGGNQPQHF
CDR3 DNA: TGTGCCAGTAGTTTGACAGGGGGCAATCAGCCCCAGCATTTT

J gene: TRBJ2-1
CDR3 length: 13
V gene: TRBV7-2
D gene: NA
clone size: NA
CDR3 protein: CASSFDILNEQFF
CDR3 DNA: TGTGCCAGCAGCTTCGACATATTGAATGAGCAGTTCTTC

J gene: TRBJ2-5
CDR3 length: 13
V gene: TRBV6-5
D gene: NA
clone size: NA
CDR3 protein: CASSRRTKETQYF
CDR3 DNA: TGTGCCAGCAGCCGTAGGACCAAAGAGACCCAGTACTTC

J gene: TRBJ2-7
CDR3 length: 13
V gene: TRBV14
D gene: NA
clone size: NA
CDR3 protein: CASSQAMDGEQYF
CDR3 DNA: TGTGCCAGCAGCCAAGCAATGGACGGCGAGCAGTACTTC

J gene: TRBJ2-7
CDR3 length: 16
V gene: TRBV27
D gene: NA
clone size: NA
CDR3 protein: CASSLSPSGSSYEQYF
CDR3 DNA: TGTGCCAGCAGTTTATCCCCGAGCGGGTCATCCTACGAGCAGTACTTC

J gene: TRBJ2-3
CDR3 length: 12
V gene: TRBV30
D gene: NA
clone size: NA
CDR3 protein: CAWSFSTDTQYF
CDR3 DNA: TGTGCCTGGAGTTTTAGCACAGATACGCAGTATTTT

J gene: TRBJ1-2
CDR3 length: 15
V gene: TRBV7-2
D gene: TRBD1
clone size: NA
CDR3 protein: CASSLSGTGSYGYTF
CDR3 DNA: TGTGCCAGCAGCTTAAGTGGGACAGGGTCCTATGGCTACACCTTC

J gene: TRBJ2-3
CDR3 length: 15
V gene: TRBV19
D gene: NA
clone size: NA
CDR3 protein: CASSTTGLSTDTQYF
CDR3 DNA: TGTGCCAGTAGTACAACAGGCTTAAGCACAGATACGCAGTATTTT

J gene: TRBJ2-6
CDR3 length: 16
V gene: TRBV7-9
D gene: NA
clone size: NA
CDR3 protein: CASSVVAGSGANVLTF
CDR3 DNA: TGTGCCAGCAGCGTGGTTGCCGGCTCTGGGGCCAACGTCCTGACTTTC